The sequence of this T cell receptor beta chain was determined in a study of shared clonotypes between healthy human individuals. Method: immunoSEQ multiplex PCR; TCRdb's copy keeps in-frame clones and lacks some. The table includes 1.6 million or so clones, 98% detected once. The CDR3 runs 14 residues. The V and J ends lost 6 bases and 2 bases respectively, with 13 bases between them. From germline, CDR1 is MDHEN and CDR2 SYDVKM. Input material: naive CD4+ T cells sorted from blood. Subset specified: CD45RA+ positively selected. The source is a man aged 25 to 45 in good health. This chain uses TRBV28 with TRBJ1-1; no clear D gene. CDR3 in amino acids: CASRSPGLNTEAFF. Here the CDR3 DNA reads TGTGCCAGCAGGTCTCCTGGGCTTAACACTGAAGCTTTCTTT.